This section outlines one TCR beta chain sequence together with its context. Its specificity is unknown. These data originate in a study of OX40 agonist ivuxolimab in advanced cancers. Across the study: Aged about 23 to 90 with a mean of 60 years, they were approximately 80% male. A history of anti-PD-1, anti-PD-L1 or anti-CTLA-4 therapy was acceptable, and about 37% had some.

The CDR3 has 16 amino acids. The method was immunoSEQ multiplex PCR; TCRdb's version includes in-frame clones alone and lacks a portion of them. The sample contains 77,000 or so clones, approximately 89% of which appear only once. Broader study findings: Expanded clones were, on average, more numerous among CD8+ T cells than CD4+. Some nonresponders additionally presented with little normalized T-cell clonal expansion.

The sequence was obtained from an adult with an advanced solid tumor such as melanoma, head and neck, liver or kidney cancer. Here the sequenced sample was CD4+ or CD8+ T cells sorted from blood, taken in a trial of the OX40 agonist ivuxolimab. The J gene is TRBJ1-5, the V gene TRBV21-1; the D segment call TRBD1 is taken from the table without a DNA check. TRBV21-1 is deemed a pseudogene. The CDR3 is CASSRRDRVMNQPQHF. In DNA form, the CDR3 reads TGTGCCAGCAGTCGGAGGGACAGGGTAATGAATCAGCCCCAGCATTTT.